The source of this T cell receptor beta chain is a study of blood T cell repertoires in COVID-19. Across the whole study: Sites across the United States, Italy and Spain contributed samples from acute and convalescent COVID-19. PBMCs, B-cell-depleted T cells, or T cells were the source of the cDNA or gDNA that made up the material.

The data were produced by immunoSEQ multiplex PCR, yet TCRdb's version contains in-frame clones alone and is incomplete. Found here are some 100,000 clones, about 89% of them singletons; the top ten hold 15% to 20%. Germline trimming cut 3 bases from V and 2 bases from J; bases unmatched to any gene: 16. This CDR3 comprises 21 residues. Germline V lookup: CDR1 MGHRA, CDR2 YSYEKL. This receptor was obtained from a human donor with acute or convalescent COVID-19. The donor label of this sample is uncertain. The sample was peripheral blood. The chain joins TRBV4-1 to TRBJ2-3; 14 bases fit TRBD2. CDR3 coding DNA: TGCGCCAGCAGCCACCCTTCACCGGGACTAGCGGGAGCAAGGGTCACAGATACGCAGTATTTT. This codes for CASSHPSPGLAGARVTDTQYF.